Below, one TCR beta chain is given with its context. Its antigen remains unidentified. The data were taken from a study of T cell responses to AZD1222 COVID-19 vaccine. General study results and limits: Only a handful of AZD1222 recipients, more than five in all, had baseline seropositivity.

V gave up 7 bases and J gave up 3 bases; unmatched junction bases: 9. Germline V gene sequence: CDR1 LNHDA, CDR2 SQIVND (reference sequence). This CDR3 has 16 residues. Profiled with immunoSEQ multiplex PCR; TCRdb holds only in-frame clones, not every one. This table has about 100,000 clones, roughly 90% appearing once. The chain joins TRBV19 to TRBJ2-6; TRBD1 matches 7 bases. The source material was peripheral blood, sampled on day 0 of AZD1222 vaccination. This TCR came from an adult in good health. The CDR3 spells CASTDPGTDGANVLTF. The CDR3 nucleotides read TGTGCCAGTACCGATCCCGGGACAGATGGGGCCAACGTCCTGACTTTC.